Following are 31 T cell receptor beta chains from one sample sequenced in a study of neurological immune-mediated disorders. In TCRdb, the 5' RACE reads were re-called with MiXCR into one record per CDR3 protein. The profile shows fewer than 40,000 distinct CDR3 sequences, approximately 5.1% of them singletons. The sequencing input was CD4+ T cells from blood. The source of these receptors is a man between 18 and 29 years old in good health.

This clonotype was observed at least ten times. J is TRBJ1-2 and V is TRBV5-1; D is unclear. Germline CDR1 and CDR2: SGHRS and YFSETQ. This CDR3 is built from 14 residues. Trimming pared 0 bases from V and 4 bases from J, leaving 10 bases between. The CDR3 region is CASSLDSPFYGYTF. CDR3 coding DNA: TGCGCCAGCAGCTTGGACAGTCCCTTCTATGGCTACACCTTC.

Many counts were recorded for this clonotype. The V call is TRBV5-1, the J call TRBJ2-7; no firm D call. V lost 5 bases, J lost 1 base, and 10 bases lay in between. This CDR3 has 13 amino acids. The germline V gene encodes CDR1 SGHRS and CDR2 YFSETQ. The CDR3 region is CASRTAASYEQYF. The CDR3 coding sequence is TGCGCCAGCAGGACGGCAGCTTCCTACGAGCAGTACTTC.

There are many counts of this clonotype. The rearrangement joins TRBV5-6 to TRBJ1-4; 7 bases are shared with TRBD1. This CDR3 has 13 amino acids. Germline CDR1 SGHDT, CDR2 YYEEEE. J was trimmed by 6 bases and V by 4 bases; bases with no gene match: 3. This CDR3 reads CASSRGQDEKLFF. The CDR3 DNA reads as TGTGCCAGCAGCAGGGGGCAGGATGAAAAACTGTTTTTT.

This clonotype was counted at least ten times. The chain uses TRBV5-1 and TRBJ2-2; 7 bases line up with TRBD1. After removal of 4 bases from V and 2 bases from J, the junction contained 11 bases not matched to a gene. The V gene's germline CDR1 is SGHRS and CDR2 YFSETQ. The CDR3 is 17 amino acids. This CDR3 is CASSRIAGTDNTGELFF. CDR3 nucleotides: TGCGCCAGCAGCCGAATTGCCGGGACAGATAACACCGGGGAGCTGTTTTTT.

This clonotype was recorded many times. The chain links TRBV12-3 or TRBV12-4 to TRBJ1-1; 7 positions agree with TRBD1. The V segment lost 7 bases and the J segment 1 base; nucleotides outside the gene matches: 3. CDR3 length: 13 amino acids. In nucleotides, the CDR3 is TGTGCCAGCACCAACAGGGGGAACACTGAAGCTTTCTTT. Amino acid sequence: CASTNRGNTEAFF.

In its sample, this clonotype was seen many times. This chain joins TRBV5-1 and TRBJ2-7; TRBD1 is a possible D gene (6 bases). V lost 2 bases to trimming and J lost 0 bases, with 9 bases between them. This CDR3 is built from 14 residues. The germline CDR1 and CDR2 sequences are SGHRS and YFSETQ. The CDR3 bases are TGCGCCAGCAGCTTAACAGGGCCCTCCTACGAGCAGTACTTC. This translates into CASSLTGPSYEQYF.

This clonotype was detected many times. This sequence joins TRBV20-1 and TRBJ2-1, with D unresolved. The V end lost 5 bases, the J end lost 4 bases, and 9 bases lay between the germline ends. The CDR3 loop spans 12 amino acids. Per germline, CDR1 DFQATT and CDR2 SNEGSKA (reference sequence). CDR3 sequence (DNA): TGCAGTGCTGAGTGGGGTTACAATGAGCAGTTCTTC. Residues: CSAEWGYNEQFF.

This clonotype was observed at least ten times. This rearrangement joins TRBV2 to TRBJ2-3; D remains unclear. The CDR3 is made up of 16 amino acids. Germline V gives CDR1 SNHLY, CDR2 FYNNEI. The germline V and J ends were trimmed by 6 bases and 0 bases, with 16 bases remaining between them. CDR3 sequence (DNA): TGTGCCAGCAGCCCCTTGGGGTCTACTAGCACAGATACGCAGTATTTT. It is translated as CASSPLGSTSTDTQYF.

This clonotype was counted ten times or more. The chain joins TRBV20-1 to TRBJ2-1; 7 bases agree with TRBD2. V was pared by 0 bases and J by 4 bases, with 15 bases of the junction left unmatched. There are 18 residues in the CDR3. The germline V gene encodes CDR1 DFQATT and CDR2 SNEGSKA (reference sequence). The DNA of the CDR3 is TGCAGTGCTAGAGATCCCAGTCCTCTAGCGGTGCTATACAATGAGCAGTTCTTC. It encodes CSARDPSPLAVLYNEQFF.

This clonotype was seen at least ten times. The rearrangement uses TRBV13 and TRBJ2-7, with 8 positions matching TRBD1. Trimming cost V 5 bases and J 2 bases; bases outside gene matches: 8. CDR3 length: 15 amino acids. CDR1 and CDR2 (germline): PRHDT, FYEKMQ (reference sequence). The CDR3 sequence is CASSVFGQGTYEQYF. Here the CDR3 DNA reads TGTGCCAGCAGCGTATTCGGACAGGGAACCTACGAGCAGTACTTC.

This clonotype was found many times. The chain links TRBV7-2 to TRBJ2-2; D is perhaps TRBD1 or TRBD2 (5 bases each). This CDR3 is built from 13 residues. The V gene's germline CDR1 is SGHTA and CDR2 FQGNSA. The ends were cut back, 5 bases at V and 6 bases at J, with 10 bases in the middle. This CDR3 is CASSPRGAGELFF. CDR3 DNA: TGTGCCAGCAGCCCACGAGGGGCCGGGGAGCTGTTTTTT.

This clonotype showed up many times. The rearrangement joins TRBV5-1 to TRBJ1-2, with D uncertain. The CDR3 is made up of 13 amino acids. Trimming shortened V by 3 bases and J by 4 bases, and 10 bases separated the two germline ends. Germline V gene data show CDR1 as SGHRS and CDR2 as YFSETQ. CDR3 in amino acids: CASSSGAGYGYTF. CDR3 nucleotides: TGCGCCAGCAGCTCGGGAGCCGGCTATGGCTACACCTTC.

This clonotype was found many times. V is TRBV7-8 and J is TRBJ2-3; the D call may be TRBD1 or TRBD2 (6 bases each). Trimming stripped 2 bases from V and 2 bases from J, with 17 bases between. The germline gives CDR1 SGHVS, CDR2 FQNEAQ. There are 17 residues in the CDR3. The CDR3 coding sequence is TGTGCCAGCAGCTTAATTATCCGGGGGCCAATCACAGATACGCAGTATTTT. Translated, it gives CASSLIIRGPITDTQYF.

This clonotype was recorded many times. The genes are TRBV20-1 and TRBJ1-2, with no clear D. Germline CDR1 DFQATT, CDR2 SNEGSKA (reference sequence). The ends were cut back, 7 bases at V and 0 bases at J, with 12 bases in the middle. The CDR3 is 13 residues long. This chain's CDR3 is CSGSGGANYGYTF. Here the CDR3 DNA reads TGCAGTGGATCGGGTGGGGCTAACTATGGCTACACCTTC.

In its sample, this clonotype was seen many times. The rearrangement uses TRBV18 and TRBJ1-1, with a possible D match to TRBD1 (6 bases). Trimming left V 3 bases short and J 4 bases short, with 12 bases between. The CDR3 contains 14 residues. Germline lookup yields CDR1 KGHSH and CDR2 LQKENI. The CDR3 sequence: CASSPDSLTTEAFF. CDR3 in DNA: TGTGCCAGCTCACCGGACAGTCTTACCACTGAAGCTTTCTTT.

This clonotype was observed at least ten times. The J gene is TRBJ2-5, the V gene TRBV7-2; possibly TRBD2 for D (7 bases). Germline assignment: CDR1 SGHTA and CDR2 FQGNSA. The CDR3 covers 15 residues. Trimming stripped 3 bases from V and 2 bases from J, with 13 bases between. CDR3 sequence reads: CASSLGGGGQETQYF. CDR3 DNA: TGTGCCAGCAGCTTGGGAGGGGGGGGTCAAGAGACCCAGTACTTC.

This clonotype occurred many times. This chain links TRBV12-3 or TRBV12-4 with TRBJ1-2, with 7 positions matching TRBD1. The junction had 3 bases not matched to a gene; V was cut back by 6 bases and J by 5 bases. The CDR3 runs 12 residues. The CDR3 is CASSWDRYGYTF. As DNA, the CDR3 is TGTGCCAGCAGCTGGGACAGATATGGCTACACCTTC.

Only a few counts were recorded for this clonotype. A much larger clone lies one base from this, so it may be a read error. The V call is TRBV5-1, the J call TRBJ2-7; the D gene is possibly TRBD1 (6 bases). Trimming removed 7 bases at V and 8 bases at J, with 19 bases between. The germline gives CDR1 SGHRS, CDR2 YFSETQ. The CDR3 spans 13 residues. Written as DNA, the CDR3 is TGCGCCAGCGAAACAGGGATGAAGGGCAAGCAGTACTTC. Translated, it gives CASETGMKGKQYF.

Ten or more counts support this clonotype. This may be a read error, as it is one base from a much larger clone. The chain links TRBV10-3 to TRBJ1-4; 8 bases map to TRBD1. V dropped 10 bases and J dropped 8; count of bases not matched to a gene: 15. The CDR3 has 15 residues. Looked up from germline, CDR1 is ENHRY and CDR2 is SYGVKD. The CDR3 region is CATTISGGMGEKLFF. CDR3 in DNA: TGTGCCACCACCATTTCAGGGGGCATGGGAGAAAAACTGTTTTTT.

At least ten counts were recorded for this clonotype. The chain links TRBV9 to TRBJ2-7; D is uncertain. The V and J ends lost 4 bases and 6 bases respectively, with 20 bases between them. Germline V gene data show CDR1 as SGDLS and CDR2 as YYNGEE. CDR3 size: 15 residues. The chain's CDR3 is CASSPRALTPSEQYF. CDR3 nucleotide sequence: TGTGCCAGCAGCCCCCGGGCACTTACCCCCTCCGAGCAGTACTTC.

In its sample, this clonotype was seen many times. The rearrangement links TRBV6-5 to TRBJ2-7; D is possibly TRBD1 (6 bases). The ends were cut back, 6 bases at V and 1 base at J, with 13 bases in the middle. The CDR3 runs 14 residues. The germline CDR1 and CDR2 sequences are MNHEY and SVGAGI. The CDR3 DNA reads TGTGCCAGCAGCGCCAGGACAGAATCCTACGAGCAGTACTTC. Protein: CASSARTESYEQYF.

At least ten counts were recorded for this clonotype. This chain links TRBV12-3 or TRBV12-4 with TRBJ1-3; D possibly corresponds to TRBD1 (5 bases). CDR3 length: 13 amino acids. Trimming pared 7 bases from V and 4 bases from J, leaving 11 bases between. DNA for the CDR3: TGTGCCAGCACCCCCGGGGGAGGAAACACCATATATTTT. This encodes CASTPGGGNTIYF.

This clonotype is classed as medium-sized. The chain couples TRBV20-1 to TRBJ1-5, with D hard to call. The CDR3 totals 12 residues. Per the germline V gene, CDR1 is DFQATT and CDR2 is SNEGSKA (reference sequence). The V end lost 0 bases, the J end lost 6 bases, and 6 bases lay between the germline ends. The CDR3 sequence is CSARDLGQPQHF. DNA for the CDR3: TGCAGTGCTAGAGATCTGGGTCAGCCCCAGCATTTT.

This clonotype was picked up many times. The chain carries TRBV18 and TRBJ2-6; D not resolved. CDR1 is KGHSH, CDR2 LQKENI, per germline. Trimming took 5 bases from V and 0 from J, leaving 8 bases between them. The CDR3 is made up of 15 amino acids. As DNA, the CDR3 is TGTGCCAGCTCAGACACAGTCTCTGGGGCCAACGTCCTGACTTTC. This translates into CASSDTVSGANVLTF.

This clonotype has at least ten counts. The chain uses TRBV7-2 and TRBJ1-6; D call uncertain. Germline-derived CDR1 and CDR2 are SGHTA and FQGNSA. Between the trimmed V and J ends, which lost 4 bases and 8 bases, there was a span of 12 bases. The CDR3 runs 14 residues. CDR3 loop: CASSYYGPDSPLHF. The CDR3 bases are TGTGCCAGCAGCTATTATGGGCCGGATTCACCCCTCCACTTT.

This clonotype was picked up many times. J is TRBJ2-7 and V is TRBV7-9; D may be TRBD1 or TRBD2 (6 bases each). The V gene lost 5 bases and the J gene lost 3 bases, with 14 bases spanning the gap. Germline V gene data show CDR1 as SEHNR and CDR2 as FQNEAQ (reference sequence). The CDR3 consists of 14 residues. CDR3 amino acids: CASSRAEGGYEQYF. CDR3 in DNA: TGTGCCAGCAGCCGCGCAGAGGGGGGCTACGAGCAGTACTTC.

This clonotype has ten or more counts. The rearrangement uses TRBV27 and TRBJ2-6; D is uncertain. V dropped 5 bases and J dropped 0 bases, with 8 bases sitting between them. Per the germline V gene, CDR1 is MNHEY and CDR2 is SMNVEV (reference sequence). The CDR3 has 15 residues. The CDR3 sequence is CASSRVSSGANVLTF. Here the CDR3 DNA reads TGTGCCAGCAGTCGAGTTAGCTCTGGGGCCAACGTCCTGACTTTC.

This clonotype was counted many times. V is TRBV20-1 and J is TRBJ1-5; perhaps TRBD1 as D (5 bases). V lost 6 bases to trimming and J lost 0 bases, with 15 bases between them. This CDR3 is built from 15 residues. The V gene's germline CDR1 is DFQATT and CDR2 SNEGSKA (reference sequence). In nucleotides, the CDR3 is TGCAGTGCAGGGGCAGGCTCATATAGCAATCAGCCCCAGCATTTT. Amino acid sequence: CSAGAGSYSNQPQHF.

This clonotype was found many times. The chain has TRBV6-5 and TRBJ2-2; no definite D call. The CDR3 runs to 14 residues. The germline V gene encodes CDR1 MNHEY and CDR2 SVGAGI. Deletions cut 5 bases from V and 2 bases from J, with 9 bases between. CDR3 amino acids: CASSVDLNTGELFF. The CDR3 DNA reads TGTGCCAGCAGTGTCGATCTTAACACCGGGGAGCTGTTTTTT.

This clonotype was recorded at least ten times. The chain recombines TRBV7-2 with TRBJ2-2; D remains ambiguous. Trimming removed 6 bases from V and 8 bases from J, with 10 bases in between. CDR1 and CDR2 from the germline V gene are SGHTA and FQGNSA. The length of the CDR3 is 12 residues. CDR3 region: CASSRPRGELFF. The CDR3 nucleotides are TGTGCCAGCAGTCGACCTCGAGGGGAGCTGTTTTTT.

Many counts were recorded for this clonotype. This chain links TRBV20-1 with TRBJ1-1; D is undetermined. The V gene's germline CDR1 is DFQATT and CDR2 SNEGSKA (reference sequence). The CDR3 covers 13 residues. Trimming cost V 0 bases and J 3 bases, with 8 bases left between them. The CDR3 DNA reads TGCAGTGCTAGAGATTACCGGGACACTGAAGCTTTCTTT. This gives the protein CSARDYRDTEAFF.